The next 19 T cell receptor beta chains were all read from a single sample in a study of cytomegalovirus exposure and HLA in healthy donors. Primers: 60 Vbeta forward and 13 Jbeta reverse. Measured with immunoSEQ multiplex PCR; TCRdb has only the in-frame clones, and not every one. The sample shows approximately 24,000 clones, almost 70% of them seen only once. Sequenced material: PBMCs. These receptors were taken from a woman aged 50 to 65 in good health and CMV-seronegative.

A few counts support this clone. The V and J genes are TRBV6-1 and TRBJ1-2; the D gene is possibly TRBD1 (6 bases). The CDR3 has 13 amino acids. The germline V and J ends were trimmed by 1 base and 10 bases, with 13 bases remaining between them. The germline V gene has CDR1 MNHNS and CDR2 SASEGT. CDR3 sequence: CASSEGSRGLYTF. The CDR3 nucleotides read TGTGCCAGCAGTGAAGGGAGCAGGGGCCTCTACACCTTC.

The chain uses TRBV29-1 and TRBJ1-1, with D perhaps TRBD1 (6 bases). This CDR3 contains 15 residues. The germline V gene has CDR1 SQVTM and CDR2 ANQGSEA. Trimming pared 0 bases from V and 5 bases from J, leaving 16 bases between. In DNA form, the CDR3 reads TGCAGCGTTGAAGATGGTACGGTCAGGGGAACTGAAGCTTTCTTT. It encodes CSVEDGTVRGTEAFF. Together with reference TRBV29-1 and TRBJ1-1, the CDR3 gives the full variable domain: SAVISQKPSRDICQRGTSLTIQCQVDSQVTMMFWYRQQPGQSLTLIATANQGSEATYESGFVIDKFPISRPNLTFSTLTVSNMSPEDSSIYLCSVEDGTVRGTEAFFGQGTRLTVV.

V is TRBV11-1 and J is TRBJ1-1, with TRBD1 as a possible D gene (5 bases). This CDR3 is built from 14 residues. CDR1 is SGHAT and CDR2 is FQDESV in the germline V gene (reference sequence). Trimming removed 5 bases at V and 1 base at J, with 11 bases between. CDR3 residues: CASSPGRGNTEAFF. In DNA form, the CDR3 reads TGTGCCAGCAGCCCAGGGCGGGGGAACACTGAAGCTTTCTTT.

CDR3 loop: CASSQLDRERNSPLHF. The CDR3 coding sequence is TGCGCCAGCAGCCAGCTGGACAGGGAGAGGAATTCACCCCTCCACTTT. The V gene is TRBV4-1, the J gene TRBJ1-6; 8 bases line up with TRBD1. The J segment lost 7 bases and the V segment lost 3 bases, leaving 8 bases of the junction unmatched. The CDR3 has 16 amino acids. The germline V gene has CDR1 MGHRA and CDR2 YSYEKL.

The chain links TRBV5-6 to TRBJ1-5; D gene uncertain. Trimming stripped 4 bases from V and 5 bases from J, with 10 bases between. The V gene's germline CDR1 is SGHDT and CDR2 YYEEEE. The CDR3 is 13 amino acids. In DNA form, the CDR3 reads TGTGCCAGCAGCCACCTAAACGATCAGCCCCAGCATTTT. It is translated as CASSHLNDQPQHF.

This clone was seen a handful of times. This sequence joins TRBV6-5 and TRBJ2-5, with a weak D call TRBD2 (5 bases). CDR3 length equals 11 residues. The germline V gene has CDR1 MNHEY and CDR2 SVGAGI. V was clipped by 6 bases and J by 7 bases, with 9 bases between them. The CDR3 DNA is TGTGCCAGCAGAGAGGGCGCGACCCAGTACTTC. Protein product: CASREGATQYF.

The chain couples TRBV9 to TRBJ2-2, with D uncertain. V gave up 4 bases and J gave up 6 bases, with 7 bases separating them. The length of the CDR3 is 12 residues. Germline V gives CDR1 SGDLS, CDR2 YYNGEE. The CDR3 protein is CASSPRAGELFF. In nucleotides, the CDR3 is TGTGCCAGCAGCCCCCGGGCCGGGGAGCTGTTTTTT.

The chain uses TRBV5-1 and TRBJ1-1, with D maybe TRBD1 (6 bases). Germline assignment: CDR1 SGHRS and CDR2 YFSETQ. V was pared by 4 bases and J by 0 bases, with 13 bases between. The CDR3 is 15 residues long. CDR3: CASSQPGQLNTEAFF. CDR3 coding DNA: TGCGCCAGCAGCCAACCAGGACAGCTGAACACTGAAGCTTTCTTT. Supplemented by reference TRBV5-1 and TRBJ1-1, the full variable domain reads KAGVTQTPRYLIKTRGQQVTLSCSPISGHRSVSWYQQTPGQGLQFLFEYFSETQRNKGNFPGRFSGRQFSNSRSEMNVSTLELGDSALYLCASSQPGQLNTEAFFGQGTRLTVV.

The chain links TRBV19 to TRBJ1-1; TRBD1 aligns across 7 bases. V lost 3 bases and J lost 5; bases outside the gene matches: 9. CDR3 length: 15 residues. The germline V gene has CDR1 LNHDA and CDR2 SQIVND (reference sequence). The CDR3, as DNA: TGTGCCAGTAGTATTCTCTCGACAGGGACAACTGAAGCTTTCTTT. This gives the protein CASSILSTGTTEAFF.

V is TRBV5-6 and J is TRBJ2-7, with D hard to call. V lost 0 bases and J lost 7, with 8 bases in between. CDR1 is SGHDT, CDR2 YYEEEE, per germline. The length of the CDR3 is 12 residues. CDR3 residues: CASSLVRQEQYF. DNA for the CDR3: TGTGCCAGCAGCTTGGTACGTCAGGAGCAGTACTTC.

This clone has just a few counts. In nucleotides, the CDR3 is TGTGCCAGCAGCTTTTCTACAGGTTTTGGGGAGCTGTTTTTT. Encoded protein: CASSFSTGFGELFF. The chain uses TRBV7-9 and TRBJ2-2; D may be TRBD1 (5 bases). CDR3 length: 14 residues. The V gene lost 3 bases and the J gene lost 8 bases, with 13 bases spanning the gap. Germline CDR1 is SEHNR and CDR2 is FQNEAQ (reference sequence).

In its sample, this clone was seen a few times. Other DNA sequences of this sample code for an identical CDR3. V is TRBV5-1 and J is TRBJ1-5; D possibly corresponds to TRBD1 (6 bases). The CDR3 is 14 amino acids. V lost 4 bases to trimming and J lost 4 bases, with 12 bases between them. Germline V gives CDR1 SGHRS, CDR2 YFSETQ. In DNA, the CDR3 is TGCGCCAGCAGCCCTACAGGGCCTAATCAGCCCCAGCATTTT. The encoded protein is CASSPTGPNQPQHF.

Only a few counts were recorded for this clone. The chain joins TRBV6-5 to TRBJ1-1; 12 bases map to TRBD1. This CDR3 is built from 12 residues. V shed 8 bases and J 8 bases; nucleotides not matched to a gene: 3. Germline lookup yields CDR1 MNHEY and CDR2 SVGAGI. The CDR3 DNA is TGTGCCAGCGGGACAGGGGGCCAGGAAGCTTTCTTT. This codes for CASGTGGQEAFF.

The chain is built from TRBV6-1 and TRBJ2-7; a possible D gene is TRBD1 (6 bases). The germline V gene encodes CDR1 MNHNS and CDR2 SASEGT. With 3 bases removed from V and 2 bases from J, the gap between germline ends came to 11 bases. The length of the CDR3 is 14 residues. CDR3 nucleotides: TGTGCCAGCAGTGATTGGGGGCCTACCTACGAGCAGTACTTC. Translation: CASSDWGPTYEQYF.

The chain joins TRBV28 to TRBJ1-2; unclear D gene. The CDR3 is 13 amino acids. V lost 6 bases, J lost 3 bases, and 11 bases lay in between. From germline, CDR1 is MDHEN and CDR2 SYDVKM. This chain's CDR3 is CASSSSGYYGYTF. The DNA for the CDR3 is TGTGCCAGCAGCTCTTCAGGTTACTATGGCTACACCTTC.

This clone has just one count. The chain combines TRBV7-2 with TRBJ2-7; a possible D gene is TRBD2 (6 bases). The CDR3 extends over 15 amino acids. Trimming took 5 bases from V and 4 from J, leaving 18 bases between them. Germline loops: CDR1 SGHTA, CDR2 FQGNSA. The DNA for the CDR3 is TGTGCCAGCAGCCAATCCGGGGGAAATCAATACGAGCAGTACTTC. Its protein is CASSQSGGNQYEQYF.

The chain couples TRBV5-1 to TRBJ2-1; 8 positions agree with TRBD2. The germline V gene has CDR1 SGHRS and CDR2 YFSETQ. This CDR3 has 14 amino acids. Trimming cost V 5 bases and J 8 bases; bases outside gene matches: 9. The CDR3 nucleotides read TGCGCCAGCAGGGAGGGGCGGGAGGTTTATGAGCAGTTCTTC. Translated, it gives CASREGREVYEQFF. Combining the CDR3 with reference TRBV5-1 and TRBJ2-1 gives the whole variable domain KAGVTQTPRYLIKTRGQQVTLSCSPISGHRSVSWYQQTPGQGLQFLFEYFSETQRNKGNFPGRFSGRQFSNSRSEMNVSTLELGDSALYLCASREGREVYEQFFGPGTRLTVL.

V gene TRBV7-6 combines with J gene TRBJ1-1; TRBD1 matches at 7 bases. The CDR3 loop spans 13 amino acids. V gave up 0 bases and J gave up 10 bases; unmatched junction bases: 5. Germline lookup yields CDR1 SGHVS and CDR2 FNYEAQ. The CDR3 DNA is TGTGCCAGCAGCTTAGCACGAGACAGGGTAGCTTTCTTT. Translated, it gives CASSLARDRVAFF.

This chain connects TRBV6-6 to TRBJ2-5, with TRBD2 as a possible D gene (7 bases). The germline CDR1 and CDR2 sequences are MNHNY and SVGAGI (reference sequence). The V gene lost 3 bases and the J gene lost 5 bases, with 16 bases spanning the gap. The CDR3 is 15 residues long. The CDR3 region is CASSYAGASWETQYF. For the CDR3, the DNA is TGTGCCAGCAGTTATGCGGGGGCCTCCTGGGAGACCCAGTACTTC.